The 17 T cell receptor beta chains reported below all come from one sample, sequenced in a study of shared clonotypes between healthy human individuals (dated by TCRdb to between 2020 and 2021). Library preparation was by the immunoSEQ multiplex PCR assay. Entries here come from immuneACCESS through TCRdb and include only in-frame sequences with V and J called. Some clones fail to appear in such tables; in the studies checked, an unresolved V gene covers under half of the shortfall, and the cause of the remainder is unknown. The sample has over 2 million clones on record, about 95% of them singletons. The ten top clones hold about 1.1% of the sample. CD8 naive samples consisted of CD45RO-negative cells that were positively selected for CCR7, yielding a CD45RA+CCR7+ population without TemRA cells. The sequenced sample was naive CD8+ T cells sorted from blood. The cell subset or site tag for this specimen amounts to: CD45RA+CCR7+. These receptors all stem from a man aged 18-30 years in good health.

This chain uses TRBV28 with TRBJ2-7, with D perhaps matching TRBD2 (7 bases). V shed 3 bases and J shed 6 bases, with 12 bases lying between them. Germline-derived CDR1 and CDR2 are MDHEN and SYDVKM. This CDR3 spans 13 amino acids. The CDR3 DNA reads TGTGCCAGCAGTTTCATAGGGGGGGGCGAGCAGTACTTC. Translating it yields CASSFIGGGEQYF.

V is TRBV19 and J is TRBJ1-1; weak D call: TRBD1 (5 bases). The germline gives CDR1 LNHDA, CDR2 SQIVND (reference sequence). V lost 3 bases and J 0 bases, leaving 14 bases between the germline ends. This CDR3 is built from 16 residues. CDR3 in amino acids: CASSIQSWGLNTEAFF. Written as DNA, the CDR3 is TGTGCCAGTAGTATTCAATCCTGGGGCCTGAACACTGAAGCTTTCTTT.

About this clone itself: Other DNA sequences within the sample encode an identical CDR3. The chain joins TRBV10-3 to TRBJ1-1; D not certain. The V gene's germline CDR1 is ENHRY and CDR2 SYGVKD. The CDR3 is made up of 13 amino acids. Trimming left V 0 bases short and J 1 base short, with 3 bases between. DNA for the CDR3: TGTGCCATCAGTGAGTCGGGGAACACTGAAGCTTTCTTT. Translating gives CAISESGNTEAFF.

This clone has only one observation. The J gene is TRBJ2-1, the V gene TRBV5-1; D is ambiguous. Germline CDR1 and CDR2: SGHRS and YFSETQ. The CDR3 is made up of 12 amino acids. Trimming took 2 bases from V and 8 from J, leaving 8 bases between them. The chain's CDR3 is CASSFNPDEQFF. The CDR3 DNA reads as TGCGCCAGCAGCTTCAATCCCGATGAGCAGTTCTTC.

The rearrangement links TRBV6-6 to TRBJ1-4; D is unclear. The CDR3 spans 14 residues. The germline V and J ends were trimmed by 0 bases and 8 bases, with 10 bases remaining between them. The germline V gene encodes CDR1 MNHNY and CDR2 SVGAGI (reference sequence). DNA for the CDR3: TGTGCCAGCAGTTACTCGACCCCCTACGAAAAACTGTTTTTT. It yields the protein CASSYSTPYEKLFF.

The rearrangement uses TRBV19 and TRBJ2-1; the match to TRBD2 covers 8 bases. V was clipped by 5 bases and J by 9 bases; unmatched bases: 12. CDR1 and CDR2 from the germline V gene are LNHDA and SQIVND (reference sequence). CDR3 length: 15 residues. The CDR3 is CASSEGLGPYREQFF. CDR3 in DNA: TGTGCCAGTAGTGAGGGACTAGGTCCTTACCGTGAGCAGTTCTTC.

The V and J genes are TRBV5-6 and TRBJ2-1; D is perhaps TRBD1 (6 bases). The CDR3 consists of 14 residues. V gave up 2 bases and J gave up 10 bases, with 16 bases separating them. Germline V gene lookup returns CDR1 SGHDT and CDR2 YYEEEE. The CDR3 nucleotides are TGTGCCAGCAGCTTCCGGGACACAGTGACCGAGCAGTTCTTC. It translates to CASSFRDTVTEQFF.

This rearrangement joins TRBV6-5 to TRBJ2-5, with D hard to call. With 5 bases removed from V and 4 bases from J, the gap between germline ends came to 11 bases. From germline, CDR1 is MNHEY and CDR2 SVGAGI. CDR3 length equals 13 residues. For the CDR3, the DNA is TGTGCCAGCAGTACCAGGACCGTAGAGACCCAGTACTTC. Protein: CASSTRTVETQYF.

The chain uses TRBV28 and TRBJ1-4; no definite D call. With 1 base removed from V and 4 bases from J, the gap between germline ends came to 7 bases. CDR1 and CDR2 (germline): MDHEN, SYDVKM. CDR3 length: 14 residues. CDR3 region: CASSLLGFNEKLFF. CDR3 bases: TGTGCCAGCAGTTTATTAGGTTTTAATGAAAAACTGTTTTTT.

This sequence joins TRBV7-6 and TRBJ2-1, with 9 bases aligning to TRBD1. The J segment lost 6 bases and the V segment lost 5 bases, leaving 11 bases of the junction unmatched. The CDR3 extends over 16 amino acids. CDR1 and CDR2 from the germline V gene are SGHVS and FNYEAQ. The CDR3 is CASSRPPGTGPNEQFF. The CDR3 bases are TGTGCCAGCAGCCGACCACCCGGGACAGGGCCCAATGAGCAGTTCTTC.

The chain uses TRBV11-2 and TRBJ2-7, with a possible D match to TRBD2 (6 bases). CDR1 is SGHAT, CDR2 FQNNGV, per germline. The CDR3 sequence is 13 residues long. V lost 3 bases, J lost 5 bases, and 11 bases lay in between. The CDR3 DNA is TGTGCCAGCAGCTTCGGAGGGAGTAACGAGCAGTACTTC. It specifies CASSFGGSNEQYF.

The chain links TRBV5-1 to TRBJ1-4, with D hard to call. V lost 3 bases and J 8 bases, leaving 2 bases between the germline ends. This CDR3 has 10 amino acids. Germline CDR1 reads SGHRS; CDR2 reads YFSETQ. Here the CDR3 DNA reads TGCGCCAGCAGCTCCGAAAAACTGTTTTTT. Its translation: CASSSEKLFF.

The CDR3 sequence is CAISDKGGTDTQYF. The CDR3 DNA is TGTGCCATCAGCGACAAGGGGGGCACAGATACGCAGTATTTT. The chain recombines TRBV10-3 with TRBJ2-3; a possible D gene is TRBD1 (6 bases). This CDR3 region has 14 residues. Deletions cut 6 bases from V and 1 base from J, with 11 bases between. CDR1 and CDR2 from the germline V gene are ENHRY and SYGVKD.

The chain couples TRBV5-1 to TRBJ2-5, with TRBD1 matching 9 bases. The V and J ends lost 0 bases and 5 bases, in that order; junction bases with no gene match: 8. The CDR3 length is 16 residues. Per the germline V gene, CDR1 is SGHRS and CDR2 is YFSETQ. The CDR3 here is CASSLAGTGGLETQYF. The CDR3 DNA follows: TGCGCCAGCAGCTTGGCGGGCACAGGGGGCCTGGAGACCCAGTACTTC.

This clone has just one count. CDR3 sequence (DNA): TGTGCCAGCAGCCAAGCCACCTACGAGCAGTACTTC. Residues: CASSQATYEQYF. This sequence joins TRBV14 and TRBJ2-7; D remains unclear. V lost 1 base, J lost 2 bases, and 3 bases lay in between. The CDR3 consists of 12 residues. CDR1 is SGHDN, CDR2 FVKESK, per germline.

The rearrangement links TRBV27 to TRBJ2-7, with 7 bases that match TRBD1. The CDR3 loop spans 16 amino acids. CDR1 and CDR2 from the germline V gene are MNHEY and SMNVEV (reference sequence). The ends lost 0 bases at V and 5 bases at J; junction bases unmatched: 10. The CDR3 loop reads CASSLSGGRGFNEQYF. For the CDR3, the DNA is TGTGCCAGCAGTTTATCAGGGGGCAGGGGGTTTAACGAGCAGTACTTC.

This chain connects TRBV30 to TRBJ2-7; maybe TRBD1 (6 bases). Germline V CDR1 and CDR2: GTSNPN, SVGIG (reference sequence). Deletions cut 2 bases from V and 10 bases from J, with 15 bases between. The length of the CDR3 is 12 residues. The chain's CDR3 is CAWSNQDSDQYF. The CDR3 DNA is TGTGCCTGGAGTAACCAGGACAGTGATCAGTACTTC.